This is a list of T cell receptor beta chains from one sample in a study of CD8 T cells in Susac syndrome. MiXCR was run by TCRdb on the immunoSEQ multiplex PCR reads, yielding one entry per CDR3 protein. In the table there are approximately 150,000 distinct CDR3 sequences, 90% to 95% of which are singletons. The sequenced sample was CD4+ T cells from PBMCs. The receptors come from a human donor with multiple sclerosis. Both conserved end residues are part of each CDR3. D genes are given only for firm matches. Clone size, where shown, is once, few, many, or a class for clones that have expanded.

TRBV27	TRBD1	TRBJ1-1	NA	CASSLGDRAITEAFF	TGTGCCAGCAGTTTAGGGGACAGGGCGATAACTGAAGCTTTCTTT
TRBV14	NA	TRBJ1-3	NA	CASSQVGSKSENTIYF	TGTGCCAGCAGCCAAGTAGGGTCTAAGTCTGAAAACACCATATATTTT
TRBV6-2/TRBV6-3	NA	TRBJ2-2	once	CASSGVRSGELFF	TGTGCCAGCAGTGGGGTTAGGTCCGGGGAGCTGTTTTTT
TRBV3-1	NA	TRBJ1-1	NA	CASSQEVMLNTEAFF	TGTGCCAGCAGCCAAGAAGTGATGTTGAACACTGAAGCTTTCTTT
TRBV18	TRBD2	TRBJ2-7	NA	CASSPPGLAGGSSHEQYF	TGTGCCAGCTCACCGCCCGGGCTAGCGGGAGGCTCCTCCCACGAGCAGTACTTC
TRBV20-1	NA	TRBJ1-1	NA	CSAPQGGDTEAFF	TGCAGTGCTCCACAGGGCGGAGACACTGAAGCTTTCTTT
TRBV14	TRBD1	TRBJ1-2	NA	CASSPRTGEGYTF	TGTGCCAGCAGCCCCCGGACAGGGGAAGGCTACACCTTC
TRBV5-4	NA	TRBJ1-1	NA	CASSPAGAQNTEAFF	TGTGCCAGCAGCCCAGCAGGGGCCCAGAACACTGAAGCTTTCTTT
TRBV15	NA	TRBJ1-2	NA	CATSRRPGEGYTF	TGTGCCACCAGCAGAAGGCCAGGGGAAGGCTACACCTTC
TRBV20-1	NA	TRBJ2-3	NA	CSASVAGFGTDTQYF	TGCAGTGCTAGTGTGGCGGGATTCGGCACAGATACGCAGTATTTT
TRBV7-3	TRBD2	TRBJ2-1	NA	CASSLRTSGINEQFF	TGTGCCAGCAGCTTACGGACTAGCGGGATTAATGAGCAGTTCTTC
TRBV5-6	NA	TRBJ1-2	NA	CASTLMPSGYTF	TGTGCCAGCACCCTTATGCCGAGTGGCTACACCTTC
TRBV28	TRBD1	TRBJ2-2	NA	CASSTPGQGYGELFF	TGTGCCAGCAGTACCCCGGGACAGGGGTACGGGGAGCTGTTTTTT
TRBV7-9	NA	TRBJ2-7	NA	CASSSGTYEQYF	TGTGCCAGCAGTTCAGGTACCTACGAGCAGTACTTC
TRBV28	TRBD1	TRBJ1-5	few	CASRGQGGQPQHF	TGTGCCAGCAGGGGACAGGGGGGACAGCCCCAGCATTTT
TRBV2	NA	TRBJ2-2	NA	CASRPRSGGGELFF	TGTGCCAGCAGGCCCCGGAGTGGCGGCGGGGAGCTGTTTTTT
TRBV27	NA	TRBJ1-3	NA	CASSLSGRESSGNTIYF	TGTGCCAGCAGTTTATCCGGCAGGGAATCTTCTGGAAACACCATATATTTT
TRBV3-1	TRBD2	TRBJ2-3	NA	CASGLLAGGPSTDTQYF	TGTGCCTCCGGCCTACTAGCGGGGGGACCTAGCACAGATACGCAGTATTTT
TRBV12-3/TRBV12-4	NA	TRBJ2-1	NA	CASTGGRGSYNEQFF	TGTGCCAGCACCGGGGGTAGAGGATCCTACAATGAGCAGTTCTTC
TRBV7-6	NA	TRBJ1-5	NA	CASSLLDGTFNQPQHF	TGTGCCAGCAGCTTATTGGACGGGACATTTAATCAGCCCCAGCATTTT
TRBV20-1	NA	TRBJ1-1	NA	CSAKGNSPEAFF	TGCAGTGCTAAAGGAAACAGTCCTGAAGCTTTCTTT
TRBV19	NA	TRBJ1-1	NA	CASSILTGRDEAFF	TGTGCCAGTAGTATACTGACTGGACGCGATGAAGCTTTCTTT
TRBV7-2	NA	TRBJ2-1	NA	CASSHGRGGLVEQFF	TGTGCCAGCAGCCATGGAAGGGGCGGTCTAGTGGAACAGTTCTTC
TRBV5-1	NA	TRBJ2-7	few	CASSLNQGAYEQYF	TGCGCCAGCAGCTTGAACCAGGGCGCCTACGAGCAGTACTTC
TRBV6-2/TRBV6-3	NA	TRBJ2-1	NA	CASSERGGEGYNEQFF	TGTGCCAGCAGTGAGAGAGGAGGTGAGGGATACAATGAGCAGTTCTTC
TRBV20-1	NA	TRBJ2-1	once	CSARDPAAGSSYNEQFF	TGCAGTGCTAGAGATCCGGCTGCCGGGAGCTCCTACAATGAGCAGTTCTTC
TRBV20-1	TRBD1	TRBJ2-7	NA	CSARDSPYEQYF	TGCAGTGCTCGGGACAGCCCCTACGAGCAGTACTTC
TRBV3-1	NA	TRBJ1-4	NA	CASSQDPGQREVVFF	TGTGCCAGCAGCCAAGATCCGGGACAACGAGAGGTGGTGTTTTTT
TRBV19	NA	TRBJ2-1	NA	CASSGIGNEQFF	TGTGCCAGTAGTGGAATAGGCAATGAGCAGTTCTTC
TRBV30	NA	TRBJ2-6	NA	CAWVDVSGANVLTF	TGTGCCTGGGTCGACGTCTCTGGGGCCAACGTCCTGACTTTC
TRBV3-1	NA	TRBJ1-2	NA	CASSPSQGRNYGYTF	TGTGCCAGCAGCCCCTCCCAGGGGAGGAACTATGGCTACACCTTC
TRBV7-3	NA	TRBJ2-2	NA	CASSLFAGSTGELFF	TGTGCCAGCAGCTTATTTGCAGGGAGCACCGGGGAGCTGTTTTTT
TRBV10-3	TRBD1	TRBJ2-7	NA	CAISEPGQTYEQYF	TGTGCCATCAGTGAGCCGGGACAGACTTACGAGCAGTACTTC
TRBV5-6	TRBD1	TRBJ1-2	NA	CASSFPGDSHGYTF	TGTGCCAGCAGCTTCCCAGGGGACAGCCATGGCTACACCTTC
TRBV30	TRBD2	TRBJ2-1	NA	CAWSLLAGGQFF	TGTGCCTGGAGCTTGCTAGCGGGAGGGCAGTTCTTC
TRBV5-4	NA	TRBJ1-6	NA	CASSSRVSSYNSPLHF	TGTGCCAGCAGCTCCAGGGTCAGCTCCTATAATTCACCCCTCCACTTT
TRBV5-1	NA	TRBJ1-1	NA	CASSLVGQEAFF	TGCGCCAGCAGCTTGGTGGGTCAAGAAGCTTTCTTT
TRBV20-1	NA	TRBJ1-2	NA	CSAPLTANYGYTF	TGCAGTGCACCCCTGACTGCTAACTATGGCTACACCTTC
TRBV7-2	NA	TRBJ2-7	NA	CASSFQTGTYEQYF	TGTGCCAGCAGCTTCCAAACAGGGACCTACGAGCAGTACTTC
TRBV11-2	TRBD2	TRBJ2-7	NA	CASSLVTSGYEQYF	TGTGCCAGCAGCTTAGTGACTAGCGGTTACGAGCAGTACTTC
TRBV29-1	NA	TRBJ2-4	NA	CPGWTAGPVKNIQYF	TGCCCTGGCTGGACGGCTGGGCCGGTCAAAAACATTCAGTACTTC
TRBV20-1	TRBD2	TRBJ2-1	once	CSARGTSGTSGGGNEQFF	TGCAGTGCTAGAGGGACCTCCGGGACTAGCGGGGGGGGGAATGAGCAGTTCTTC
TRBV27	NA	TRBJ1-2	NA	CASSSASTGYTF	TGTGCCAGCAGTTCGGCCTCCACTGGCTACACCTTC
TRBV20-1	TRBD1	TRBJ2-1	NA	CSARTGTGVYNEQFF	TGCAGTGCTAGAACCGGGACAGGGGTCTACAATGAGCAGTTCTTC
TRBV12-3/TRBV12-4	NA	TRBJ2-7	NA	CASSETGKSYEQYF	TGTGCCAGCAGTGAGACCGGGAAGTCCTACGAGCAGTACTTC
TRBV7-2	NA	TRBJ2-3	NA	CAGAVGPSTDTQYF	TGTGCCGGCGCTGTGGGCCCGAGCACAGATACGCAGTATTTT
TRBV28	NA	TRBJ1-2	NA	CASSSQAYGYTF	TGTGCCAGCAGTTCACAGGCTTATGGCTACACCTTC
TRBV20-1	NA	TRBJ2-3	NA	CSATSESTDTQYF	TGCAGTGCTACTTCGGAGAGCACAGATACGCAGTATTTT
TRBV19	NA	TRBJ1-2	NA	CASSPDRFDGYTF	TGTGCCAGTAGTCCCGACAGGTTTGACGGCTACACCTTC
TRBV30	NA	TRBJ2-5	NA	CAWSVGETQYF	TGTGCCTGGAGTGTGGGAGAGACCCAGTACTTC
TRBV3-1	TRBD2	TRBJ2-7	NA	CASSQGGGSGYEQYF	TGTGCCAGCAGCCAAGGAGGCGGGAGTGGCTACGAGCAGTACTTC
TRBV7-8	NA	TRBJ1-5	NA	CASSQPGGQGRQPQHF	TGTGCCAGCAGCCAACCTGGTGGGCAGGGACGTCAGCCCCAGCATTTT
TRBV7-2	TRBD2	TRBJ2-3	once	CASSAGLHFWYF	TGTGCCAGCAGCGCGGGACTACACTTTTGGTATTTT